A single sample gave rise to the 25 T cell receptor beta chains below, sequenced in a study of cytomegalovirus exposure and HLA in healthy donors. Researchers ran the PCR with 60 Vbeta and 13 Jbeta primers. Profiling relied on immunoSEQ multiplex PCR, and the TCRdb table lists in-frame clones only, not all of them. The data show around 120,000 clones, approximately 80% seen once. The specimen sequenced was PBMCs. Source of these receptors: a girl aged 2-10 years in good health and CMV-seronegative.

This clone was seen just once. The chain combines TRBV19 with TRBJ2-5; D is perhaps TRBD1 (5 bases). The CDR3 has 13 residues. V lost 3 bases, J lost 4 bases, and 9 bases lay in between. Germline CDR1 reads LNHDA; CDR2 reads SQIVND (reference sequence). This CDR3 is CASSIAQGETQYF. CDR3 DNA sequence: TGTGCCAGTAGTATTGCCCAGGGAGAGACCCAGTACTTC. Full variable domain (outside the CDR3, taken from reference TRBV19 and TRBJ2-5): DGGITQSPKYLFRKEGQNVTLSCEQNLNHDAMYWYRQDPGQGLRLIYYSQIVNDFQKGDIAEGYSVSREKKESFPLTVTSAQKNPTAFYLCASSIAQGETQYFGPGTRLLVL.

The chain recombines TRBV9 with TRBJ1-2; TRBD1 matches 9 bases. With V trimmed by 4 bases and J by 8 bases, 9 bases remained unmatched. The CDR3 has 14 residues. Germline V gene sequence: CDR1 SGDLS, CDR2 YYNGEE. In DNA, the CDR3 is TGTGCCAGCAGCACAACAGGGGGCGCGAGGGGCTACACCTTC. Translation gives CASSTTGGARGYTF. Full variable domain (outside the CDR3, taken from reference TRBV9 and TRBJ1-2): DSGVTQTPKHLITATGQRVTLRCSPRSGDLSVYWYQQSLDQGLQFLIQYYNGEERAKGNILERFSAQQFPDLHSELNLSSLELGDSALYFCASSTTGGARGYTFGSGTRLTVV.

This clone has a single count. The CDR3 is CARGGGGQETQYF. Written as DNA, the CDR3 is TGTGCCAGGGGTGGCGGGGGACAAGAGACCCAGTACTTC. The chain is built from TRBV2 and TRBJ2-5, with 7 bases that match TRBD2. The CDR3 is 13 amino acids. V was pared by 9 bases and J by 2 bases, with 6 bases of the junction left unmatched. Germline V gene data show CDR1 as SNHLY and CDR2 as FYNNEI. Full variable domain (rest looked up from reference TRBV2 and TRBJ2-5): EPEVTQTPSHQVTQMGQEVILRCVPISNHLYFYWYRQILGQKVEFLVSFYNNEISEKSEIFDDQFSVERPDGSNFTLKIRSTKLEDSAMYFCARGGGGQETQYFGPGTRLLVL.

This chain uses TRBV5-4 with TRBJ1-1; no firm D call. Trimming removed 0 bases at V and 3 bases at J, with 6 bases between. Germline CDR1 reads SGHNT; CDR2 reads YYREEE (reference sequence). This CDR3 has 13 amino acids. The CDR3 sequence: CASSLGADTEAFF. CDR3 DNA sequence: TGTGCCAGCAGCTTGGGGGCAGACACTGAAGCTTTCTTT.

The CDR3 nucleotides are TGTGCCAGCAGTTTCTCAGGGTCGCTTCAGCCCCAGCATTTT. Protein: CASSFSGSLQPQHF. The gene calls are TRBV27 and TRBJ1-5, with D possibly being TRBD1 (5 bases). The CDR3 is made up of 14 amino acids. V shed 3 bases and J shed 6 bases, with 12 bases lying between them. Germline CDR1 and CDR2: MNHEY and SMNVEV (reference sequence).

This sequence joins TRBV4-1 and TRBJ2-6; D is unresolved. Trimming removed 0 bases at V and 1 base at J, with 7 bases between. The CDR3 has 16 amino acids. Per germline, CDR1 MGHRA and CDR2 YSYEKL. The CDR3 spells CASSQEFGSGANVLTF. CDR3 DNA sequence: TGCGCCAGCAGCCAAGAATTCGGTTCTGGGGCCAACGTCCTGACTTTC.

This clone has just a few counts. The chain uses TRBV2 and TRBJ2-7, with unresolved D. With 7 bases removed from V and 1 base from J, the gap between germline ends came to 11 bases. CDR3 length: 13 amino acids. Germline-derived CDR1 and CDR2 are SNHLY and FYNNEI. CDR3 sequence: CASNSGLSYEQYF. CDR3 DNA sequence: TGTGCCAGCAACTCCGGTCTATCCTACGAGCAGTACTTC.

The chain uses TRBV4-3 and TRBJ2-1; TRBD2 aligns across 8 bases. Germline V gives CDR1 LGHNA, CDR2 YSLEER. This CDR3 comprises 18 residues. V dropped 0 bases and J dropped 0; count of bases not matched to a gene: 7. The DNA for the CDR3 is TGCGCCAGCAGCCAAGATCGGCTAGCGGGTAGCTCCTACAATGAGCAGTTCTTC. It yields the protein CASSQDRLAGSSYNEQFF.

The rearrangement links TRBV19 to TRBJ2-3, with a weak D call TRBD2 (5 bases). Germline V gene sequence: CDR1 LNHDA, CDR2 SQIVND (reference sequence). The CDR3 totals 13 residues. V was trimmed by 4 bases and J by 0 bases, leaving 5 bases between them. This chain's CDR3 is CASSSGSTDTQYF. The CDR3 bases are TGTGCCAGTAGTAGCGGGAGCACAGATACGCAGTATTTT.

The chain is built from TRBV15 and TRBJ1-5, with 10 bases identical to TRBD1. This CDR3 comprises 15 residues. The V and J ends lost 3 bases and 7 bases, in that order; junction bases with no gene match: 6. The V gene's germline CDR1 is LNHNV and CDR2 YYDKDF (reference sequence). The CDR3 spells CATSSKTGGFQPQHF. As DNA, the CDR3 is TGTGCCACCAGCAGTAAGACAGGGGGCTTCCAGCCCCAGCATTTT.

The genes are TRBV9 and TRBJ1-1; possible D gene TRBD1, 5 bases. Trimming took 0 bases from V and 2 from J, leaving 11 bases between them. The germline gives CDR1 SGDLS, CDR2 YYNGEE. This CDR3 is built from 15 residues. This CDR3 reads CASSVAGGDNTEAFF. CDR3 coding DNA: TGTGCCAGCAGCGTAGCTGGCGGGGACAACACTGAAGCTTTCTTT. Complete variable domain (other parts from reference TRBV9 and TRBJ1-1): DSGVTQTPKHLITATGQRVTLRCSPRSGDLSVYWYQQSLDQGLQFLIQYYNGEERAKGNILERFSAQQFPDLHSELNLSSLELGDSALYFCASSVAGGDNTEAFFGQGTRLTVV.

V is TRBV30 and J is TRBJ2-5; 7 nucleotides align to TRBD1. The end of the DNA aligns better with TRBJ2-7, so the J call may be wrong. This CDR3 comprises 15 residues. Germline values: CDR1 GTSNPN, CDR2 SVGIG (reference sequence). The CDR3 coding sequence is TGTGCCTTGGACAGCGAGGGGGCCCTATCCTACGAGCAGTACTTC. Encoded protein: CALDSEGALSYEQYF.

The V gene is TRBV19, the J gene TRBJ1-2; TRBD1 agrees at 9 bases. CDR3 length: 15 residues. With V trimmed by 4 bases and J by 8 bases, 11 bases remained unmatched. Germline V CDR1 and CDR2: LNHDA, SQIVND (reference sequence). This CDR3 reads CASSTPGQGIYGYTF. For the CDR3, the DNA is TGTGCCAGTAGTACTCCGGGACAGGGAATCTACGGCTACACCTTC.

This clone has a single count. CDR3 nucleotides: TGTGCCAGCAGCTTGGCGCTGGGCAAAACCTACGAGCAGTACTTC. Translated, it gives CASSLALGKTYEQYF. This chain links TRBV5-4 with TRBJ2-7; D unclear. V lost 0 bases to trimming and J lost 2 bases, with 12 bases between them. CDR1 and CDR2 from the germline V gene are SGHNT and YYREEE (reference sequence). This CDR3 is 15 amino acids long. The whole variable domain, filled in from reference TRBV5-4 and TRBJ2-7, reads ETGVTQSPTHLIKTRGQQVTLRCSSQSGHNTVSWYQQALGQGPQFIFQYYREEENGRGNFPPRFSGLQFPNYSSELNVNALELDDSALYLCASSLALGKTYEQYFGPGTRLTVT.

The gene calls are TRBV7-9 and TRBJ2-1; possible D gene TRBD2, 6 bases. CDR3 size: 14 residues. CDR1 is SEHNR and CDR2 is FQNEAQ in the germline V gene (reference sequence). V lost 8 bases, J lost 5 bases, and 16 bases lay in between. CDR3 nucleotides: TGTGCCAGCCACCGACTAGGGCGTAACAATGAGCAGTTCTTC. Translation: CASHRLGRNNEQFF.

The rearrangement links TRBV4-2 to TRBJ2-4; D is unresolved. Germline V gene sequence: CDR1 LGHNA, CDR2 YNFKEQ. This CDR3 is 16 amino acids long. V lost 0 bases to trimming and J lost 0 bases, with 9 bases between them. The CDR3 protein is CASSQDLTEAKNIQYF. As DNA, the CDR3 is TGTGCCAGCAGCCAAGATCTTACAGAAGCCAAAAACATTCAGTACTTC.

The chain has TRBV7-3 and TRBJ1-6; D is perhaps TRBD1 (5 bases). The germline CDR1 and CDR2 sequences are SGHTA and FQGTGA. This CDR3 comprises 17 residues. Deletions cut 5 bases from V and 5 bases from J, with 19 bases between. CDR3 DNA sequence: TGTGCCAGCAGCCTCCTGGGGGGAGACAGCCATAATTCACCCCTCCACTTT. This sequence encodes CASSLLGGDSHNSPLHF.

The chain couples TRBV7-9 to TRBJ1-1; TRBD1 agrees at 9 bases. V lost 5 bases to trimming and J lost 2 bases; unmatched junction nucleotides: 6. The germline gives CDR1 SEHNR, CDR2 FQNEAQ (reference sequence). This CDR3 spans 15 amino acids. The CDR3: CASSGQGQVNTEAFF. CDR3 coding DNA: TGTGCCAGCAGCGGACAGGGGCAGGTTAACACTGAAGCTTTCTTT.

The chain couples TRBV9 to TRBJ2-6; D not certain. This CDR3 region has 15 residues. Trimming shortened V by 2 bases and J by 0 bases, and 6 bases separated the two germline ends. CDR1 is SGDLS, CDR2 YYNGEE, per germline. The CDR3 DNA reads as TGTGCCAGCAGCGTTTCCTCCTCTGGGGCCAACGTCCTGACTTTC. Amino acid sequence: CASSVSSSGANVLTF.

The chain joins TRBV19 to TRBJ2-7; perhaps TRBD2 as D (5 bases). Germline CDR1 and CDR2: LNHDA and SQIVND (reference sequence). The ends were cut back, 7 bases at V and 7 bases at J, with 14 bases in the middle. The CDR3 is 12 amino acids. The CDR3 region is CASMGLRGEQYF. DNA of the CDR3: TGTGCCAGTATGGGCCTTAGAGGGGAGCAGTACTTC.

CDR3: CASSDRSGGDETQYF. CDR3 sequence (DNA): TGTGCCAGCAGTGATCGTAGTGGAGGAGATGAGACCCAGTACTTC. The rearrangement joins TRBV2 to TRBJ2-5; a weak D match, TRBD2 (5 bases). CDR3 length equals 15 residues. Germline V gene sequence: CDR1 SNHLY, CDR2 FYNNEI. V lost 3 bases to trimming and J lost 5 bases, with 16 bases between them.

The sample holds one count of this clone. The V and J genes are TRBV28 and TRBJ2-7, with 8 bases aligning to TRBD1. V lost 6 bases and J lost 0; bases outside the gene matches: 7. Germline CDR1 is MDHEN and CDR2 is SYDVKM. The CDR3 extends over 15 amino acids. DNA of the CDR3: TGTGCCAGCAGCTTTGCAGGGGGCAGCTCCTACGAGCAGTACTTC. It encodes CASSFAGGSSYEQYF.

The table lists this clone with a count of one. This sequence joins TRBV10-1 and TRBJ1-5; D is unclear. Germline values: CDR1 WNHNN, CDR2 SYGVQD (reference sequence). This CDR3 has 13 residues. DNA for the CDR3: TGCGCTCTAAAGTCGGGTGGCAATCAGCCCCAGCATTTT. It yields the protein CALKSGGNQPQHF.

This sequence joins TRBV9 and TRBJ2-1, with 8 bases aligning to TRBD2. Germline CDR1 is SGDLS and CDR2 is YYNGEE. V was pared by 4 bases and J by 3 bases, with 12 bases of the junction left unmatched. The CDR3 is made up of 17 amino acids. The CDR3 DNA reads TGTGCCAGCAGCCCGCATCTTTCGGGAGGGTTCTACAATGAGCAGTTCTTC. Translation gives CASSPHLSGGFYNEQFF.

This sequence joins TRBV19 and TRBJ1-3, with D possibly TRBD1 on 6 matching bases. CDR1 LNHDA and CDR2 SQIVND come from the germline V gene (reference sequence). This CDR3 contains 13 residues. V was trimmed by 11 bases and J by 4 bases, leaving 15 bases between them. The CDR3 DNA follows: TGTGCCGTGGCGACAGGACACGGAAACACCATATATTTT. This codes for CAVATGHGNTIYF.